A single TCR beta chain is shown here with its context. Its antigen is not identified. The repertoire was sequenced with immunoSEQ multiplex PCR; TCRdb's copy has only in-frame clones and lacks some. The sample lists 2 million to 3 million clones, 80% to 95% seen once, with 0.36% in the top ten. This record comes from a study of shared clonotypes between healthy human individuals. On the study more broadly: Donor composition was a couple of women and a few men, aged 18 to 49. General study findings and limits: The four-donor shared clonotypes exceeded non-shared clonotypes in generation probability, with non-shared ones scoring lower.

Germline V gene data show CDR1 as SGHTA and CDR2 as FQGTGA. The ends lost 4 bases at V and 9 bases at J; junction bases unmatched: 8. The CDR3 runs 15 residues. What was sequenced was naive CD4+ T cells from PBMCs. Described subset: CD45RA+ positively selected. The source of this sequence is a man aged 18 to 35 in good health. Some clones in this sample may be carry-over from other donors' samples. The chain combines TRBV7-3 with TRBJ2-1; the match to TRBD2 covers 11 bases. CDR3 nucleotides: TGTGCCAGCAGCTCCCCTGGACTAGCGGGCCGTGAGCAGTTCTTC. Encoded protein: CASSSPGLAGREQFF.